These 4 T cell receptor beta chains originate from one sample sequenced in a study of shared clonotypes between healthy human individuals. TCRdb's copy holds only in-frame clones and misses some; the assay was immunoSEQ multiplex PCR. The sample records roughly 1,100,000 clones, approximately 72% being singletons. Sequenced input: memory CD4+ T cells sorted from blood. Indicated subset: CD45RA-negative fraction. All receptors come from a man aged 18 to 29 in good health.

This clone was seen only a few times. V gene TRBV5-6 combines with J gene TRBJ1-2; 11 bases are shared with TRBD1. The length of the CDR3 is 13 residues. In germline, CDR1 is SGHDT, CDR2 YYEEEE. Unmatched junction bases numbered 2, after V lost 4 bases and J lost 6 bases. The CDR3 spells CASSADRGHGYTF. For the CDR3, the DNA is TGTGCCAGCAGCGCGGACAGGGGGCATGGCTACACCTTC. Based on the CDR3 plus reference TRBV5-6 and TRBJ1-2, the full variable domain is DAGVTQSPTHLIKTRGQQVTLRCSPKSGHDTVSWYQQALGQGPQFIFQYYEEEERQRGNFPDRFSGHQFPNYSSELNVNALLLGDSALYLCASSADRGHGYTFGSGTRLTVV.

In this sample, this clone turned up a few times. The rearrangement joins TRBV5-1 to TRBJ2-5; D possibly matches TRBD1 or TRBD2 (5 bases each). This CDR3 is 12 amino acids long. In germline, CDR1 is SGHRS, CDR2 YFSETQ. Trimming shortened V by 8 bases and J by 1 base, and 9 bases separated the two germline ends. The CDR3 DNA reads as TGCGCCAGTGGGACGGTCCAAGAGACCCAGTACTTC. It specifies CASGTVQETQYF.

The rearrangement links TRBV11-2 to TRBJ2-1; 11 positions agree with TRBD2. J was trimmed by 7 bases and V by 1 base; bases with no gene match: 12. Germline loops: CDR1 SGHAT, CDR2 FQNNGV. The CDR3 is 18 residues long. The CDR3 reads CASSLALAGVKGGNEQFF. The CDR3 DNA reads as TGTGCCAGCAGCTTAGCACTAGCGGGAGTAAAGGGAGGAAATGAGCAGTTCTTC.

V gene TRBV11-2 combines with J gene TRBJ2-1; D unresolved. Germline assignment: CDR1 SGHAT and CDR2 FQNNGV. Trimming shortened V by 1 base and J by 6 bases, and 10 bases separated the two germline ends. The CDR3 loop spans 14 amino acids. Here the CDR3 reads CASSLVRAANEQFF. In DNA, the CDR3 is TGTGCCAGCAGCTTAGTAAGGGCCGCCAATGAGCAGTTCTTC.